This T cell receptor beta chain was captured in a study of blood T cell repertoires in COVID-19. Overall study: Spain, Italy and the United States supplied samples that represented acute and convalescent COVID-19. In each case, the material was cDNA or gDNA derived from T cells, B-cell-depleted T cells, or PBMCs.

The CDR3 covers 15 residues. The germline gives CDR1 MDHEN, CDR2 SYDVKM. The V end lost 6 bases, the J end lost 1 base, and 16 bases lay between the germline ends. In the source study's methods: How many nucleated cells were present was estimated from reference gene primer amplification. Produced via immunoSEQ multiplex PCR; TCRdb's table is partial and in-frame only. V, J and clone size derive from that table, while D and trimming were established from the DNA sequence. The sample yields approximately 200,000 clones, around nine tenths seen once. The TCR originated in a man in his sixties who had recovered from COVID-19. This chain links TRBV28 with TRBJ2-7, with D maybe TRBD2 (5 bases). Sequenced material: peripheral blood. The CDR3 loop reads CASSLGGGRSYEQYF. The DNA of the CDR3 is TGTGCCAGCAGCTTAGGAGGCGGCAGGTCCTACGAGCAGTACTTC. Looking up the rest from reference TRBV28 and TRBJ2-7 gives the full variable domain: DVKVTQSSRYLVKRTGEKVFLECVQDMDHENMFWYRQDPGLGLRLIYFSYDVKMKEKGDIPEGYSVSREKKERFSLILESASTNQTSMYLCASSLGGGRSYEQYFGPGTRLTVT.